This T cell receptor (beta chain) is drawn from a study of early T cells in non-severe SARS-CoV-2 infection. TCRdb reprocessed the 5' RACE reads with MiXCR, giving one entry per CDR3 protein. The table has 25,000 to 30,000 distinct CDR3 sequences, 4% to 5% seen once. This clonotype was seen many times. Germline CDR1 reads MGHRA; CDR2 reads YSYEKL. V was clipped by 4 bases and J by 4 bases, with 14 bases between them. The CDR3 totals 15 residues. This clonotype was obtained from an adult who was a healthcare worker with PCR-confirmed SARS-CoV-2 infection or an uninfected control (not recorded which). Sequencing was performed on whole blood. V usage is TRBV4-1 and J usage is TRBJ2-1, with a weak D call TRBD1 (6 bases). CDR3 DNA: TGCGCCAGCAGCCGAGTACGGGACACATACAATGAGCAGTTCTTC. This gives the protein CASSRVRDTYNEQFF.